The T cell receptor (beta chain) described here comes from a study of blood T cell repertoires in COVID-19. On the study more broadly: From the United States, Italy and Spain came samples of acute and convalescent COVID-19. The cDNA or gDNA used as material had been derived from T cells, B-cell-depleted T cells, or PBMCs.

Clinical history as reported by participants underpinned cohort assignment. This CDR3 spans 13 amino acids. V shed 2 bases and J shed 5 bases, with 6 bases lying between them. Germline assignment: CDR1 LNHDA and CDR2 SQIVND (reference sequence). Source study methods: Amplification with reference gene primers provided the estimates of nucleated cell counts. Libraries were prepared by immunoSEQ multiplex PCR; TCRdb keeps only in-frame clonotypes and omits some of them. V and J calls and clone size come straight from that table; D and trimming were deduced from the DNA. The sample yields roughly 250,000 clones, around 87% seen once.

Material for sequencing was PBMCs or T cells enriched from blood (not recorded which). V and J are TRBV19 and TRBJ2-2, with D maybe TRBD1 (5 bases). The receptor was derived from a woman under 40 with acute COVID-19. CDR3 amino acids: CASSIKGTGELFF. CDR3 nucleotide sequence: TGTGCCAGTAGTATAAAGGGGACCGGGGAGCTGTTTTTT.